Listed here are 22 T cell receptor beta chains from one sample, sequenced in a study of molecular identifiers for immune sequencing clone quantification. Each CDR3 protein gets one entry after TCRdb re-called the PCR reads with MiXCR. The table includes 300,000 to 400,000 distinct CDR3 sequences, 24% detected once. Sequencing input: naive CD8+ T cells from blood, with Jurkat cell RNA spiked in. Regarding subset: FACS-sorted CD8+CD4-CCR7+CD45RA+ naive T cells. The receptors derive from a human donor in good health. Some libraries in this study had Jurkat cell RNA spiked in.

The chain uses TRBV12-3 or TRBV12-4 and TRBJ2-6; TRBD1 is a possible D gene (7 bases). This CDR3 has 19 amino acids. With 5 bases removed from V and 0 bases from J, the gap between germline ends came to 20 bases. The chain's CDR3 is CASSPQPRDSVSGANVLTF. The CDR3 DNA reads TGTGCCAGCAGTCCCCAGCCGCGGGACAGCGTCTCTGGGGCCAACGTCCTGACTTTC.

V usage is TRBV7-9 and J usage is TRBJ2-7; 8 nucleotides agree with TRBD1. V gave up 6 bases and J gave up 6 bases; unmatched junction bases: 10. There are 14 residues in the CDR3. Germline V lookup: CDR1 SEHNR, CDR2 FQNEAQ (reference sequence). CDR3: CASSSSWTGPEQYF. CDR3 nucleotide sequence: TGTGCCAGCAGTTCTTCTTGGACAGGGCCCGAGCAGTACTTC.

Comments on this clonotype: A much larger clone sits a single nucleotide away, making a read error possible. The gene calls are TRBV7-8 and TRBJ1-1; 7 nucleotides agree with TRBD1. The CDR3 length is 15 residues. The germline V gene has CDR1 SGHVS and CDR2 FQNEAQ. The trim removed 6 bases at V and 4 bases at J, leaving 11 bases unmatched. The CDR3, as DNA: TGTGCCAGCAGTGCAAACAGGGGCCCGAGCACTGAAGCTTTCTTT. The encoded protein is CASSANRGPSTEAFF.

In its sample, this clonotype was seen once. One base away lies a much larger clone, so this may be a sequencing read error. The rearrangement uses TRBV7-6 and TRBJ2-6; D is undetermined. Germline V gene sequence: CDR1 SGHVS, CDR2 FNYEAQ. The CDR3 spans 18 residues. V was shortened by 1 base and J by 0 bases, with 13 bases between the two germline ends. CDR3 sequence: CASSLGGRSFSGANVLTF. The DNA for the CDR3 is TGTGCCAGCAGCTTAGGAGGACGGAGCTTCTCTGGGGCCAACGTCCTGACTTTC.

This clonotype was observed at least ten times. The rearrangement joins TRBV27 to TRBJ2-3; 10 bases line up with TRBD2. The V and J ends lost 5 bases and 6 bases, in that order; junction bases with no gene match: 5. CDR1 is MNHEY and CDR2 is SMNVEV in the germline V gene (reference sequence). The CDR3 is 14 residues long. The CDR3 loop is CASSRASGGDTQYF. CDR3 in DNA: TGTGCCAGCAGTCGGGCTAGCGGGGGCGATACGCAGTATTTT.

This clonotype occurred many times. The CDR3 sequence: CASSFGANTEAFF. In DNA, the CDR3 is TGTGCCAGCAGCTTCGGAGCGAACACTGAAGCTTTCTTT. This chain uses TRBV5-5 with TRBJ1-1; D gene uncertain. The germline CDR1 and CDR2 sequences are SGHKS and YYEKEE (reference sequence). Between the trimmed V and J ends, which lost 2 bases and 1 base, there was a span of 6 bases. The CDR3 has 13 residues.

A few counts support this clonotype. V gene TRBV7-6 combines with J gene TRBJ2-7; TRBD2 matches at 8 bases. Germline loops: CDR1 SGHVS, CDR2 FNYEAQ. V lost 2 bases to trimming and J lost 0 bases; unmatched junction nucleotides: 6. The CDR3 contains 16 residues. CDR3 sequence: CASSLSQRGSSYEQYF. In DNA form, the CDR3 reads TGTGCCAGCAGCTTAAGCCAGCGGGGGAGCTCCTACGAGCAGTACTTC.

The chain uses TRBV4-1 and TRBJ2-3, with no clear D. Germline V lookup: CDR1 MGHRA, CDR2 YSYEKL. The CDR3 has 16 amino acids. The V end was cut by 5 bases, the J end by 4 bases, with 19 bases between. The CDR3 protein is CASSEYPPPGADTQYF. CDR3 nucleotides: TGCGCCAGCAGCGAGTACCCCCCGCCAGGCGCAGATACGCAGTATTTT.

In this sample, this clonotype turned up a few times. The gene calls are TRBV7-9 and TRBJ2-7; TRBD1 matches 11 bases. V was clipped by 4 bases and J by 5 bases; unmatched bases: 4. This CDR3 is built from 14 residues. CDR1 is SEHNR, CDR2 FQNEAQ, per germline (reference sequence). The CDR3 spells CASSSGQGVDEQYF. Here the CDR3 DNA reads TGTGCCAGCAGCTCGGGACAGGGGGTCGACGAGCAGTACTTC.

Worth noting for this clonotype: A much larger clone lies one base from this, so it may be a read error. This chain links TRBV3-1 with TRBJ1-2; TRBD1 agrees at 9 bases. J lost 12 bases, V lost 1 base, and 9 bases had no gene match. The length of the CDR3 is 14 residues. CDR1 and CDR2 from the germline V gene are LGHDT and YNNKEL (reference sequence). CDR3 in DNA: TGTGCCAGCAGCCAAGGCAAGGACAGGGGCGGCCACACCTTC. Protein product: CASSQGKDRGGHTF.

In regard to this clonotype: Being one base from a much bigger clone, this may be a read error. The final CDR3 position lacks the conserved phenylalanine or tryptophan, pointing to a likely read error. This sequence joins TRBV2 and TRBJ1-2; a possible D gene is TRBD1 (5 bases). The V gene lost 6 bases and the J gene lost 8 bases, with 10 bases spanning the gap. CDR1 is SNHLY, CDR2 FYNNEI, per germline. CDR3 length: 11 amino acids. The CDR3 region is CASRRDWGYTI. The DNA for the CDR3 is TGTGCCAGCAGAAGGGACTGGGGCTACACCATC.

On this clonotype itself: Likely a read error: the CDR3 ends without its conserved phenylalanine or tryptophan. The gene calls are TRBV11-2 and TRBJ2-2; D remains ambiguous. V was cut by 3 bases and J by 2 bases, with 7 bases left in between. The CDR3 length is 14 residues. Per the germline V gene, CDR1 is SGHAT and CDR2 is FQNNGV. The DNA of the CDR3 is TGTGCCAGCAGCTTCGGACCCAACACCGGGGAGCTGTTTTAT. The encoded protein is CASSFGPNTGELFY.

This clonotype came up a few times. This rearrangement joins TRBV6-5 to TRBJ2-7; no reliable D call. Germline loops: CDR1 MNHEY, CDR2 SVGAGI. With 0 bases removed from V and 4 bases from J, the gap between germline ends came to 10 bases. The CDR3 has 14 amino acids. CDR3 residues: CASSYSIGWYEQYF. Here the CDR3 DNA reads TGTGCCAGCAGTTACTCGATCGGGTGGTACGAGCAGTACTTC.

Notes on this clonotype: The junction departs from germline at one end; a sequencing error may be responsible. The chain carries TRBV12-3 or TRBV12-4 and TRBJ2-5; tentative D call: TRBD1 (6 bases). The CDR3 extends over 12 amino acids. In DNA, the CDR3 is TGTGCCGGCAGTAAGGACAGCCGGGCCCAGTACTTC. It is translated as CAGSKDSRAQYF.

This rearrangement joins TRBV30 to TRBJ1-4, with 11 bases fitting TRBD1. V was pared by 5 bases and J by 6 bases, with 11 bases of the junction left unmatched. Germline values: CDR1 GTSNPN, CDR2 SVGIG (reference sequence). The CDR3 loop spans 16 amino acids. In nucleotides, the CDR3 is TGTGCCTGGGGTCCCGGACAGGGGGCGTTTGATGAAAAACTGTTTTTT. Its translation: CAWGPGQGAFDEKLFF. Full variable domain (rest looked up from reference TRBV30 and TRBJ1-4): SQTIHQWPATLVQPVGSPLSLECTVEGTSNPNLYWYRQAAGRGLQLLFYSVGIGQISSEVPQNLSASRPQDRQFILSSKKLLLSDSGFYLCAWGPGQGAFDEKLFFGSGTQLSVL.

Remarks on this clonotype: A much bigger clone sits one base away, suggesting this may be a read error. This rearrangement joins TRBV7-6 to TRBJ2-3, with a weak D call TRBD1 (6 bases). Germline V gene sequence: CDR1 SGHVS, CDR2 FNYEAQ. The CDR3 loop spans 15 amino acids. CDR3 coding DNA: TGTGCCAACAGCTTAGAGGCAGGGGAGCTAGATACGCAGTATTTT. Translation gives CANSLEAGELDTQYF.

The chain joins TRBV4-1 to TRBJ1-1, with D uncertain. The CDR3 has 12 residues. Trimming pared 3 bases from V and 4 bases from J, leaving 6 bases between. From germline, CDR1 is MGHRA and CDR2 YSYEKL. CDR3 nucleotides: TGCGCCAGCAGCCATCCCCCCACTGAAGCTTTCTTT. This encodes CASSHPPTEAFF.

In its sample, this clonotype was seen a few times. CDR3 protein: CASSATTGITDTQYF. CDR3 nucleotide sequence: TGTGCCAGCAGCGCTACGACAGGGATCACGGATACGCAGTATTTT. V and J are TRBV7-9 and TRBJ2-3, with TRBD1 matching over 7 bases. The V gene end was trimmed by 5 bases and the J gene end by 6 bases; junction bases not matched to a gene: 11. This CDR3 comprises 15 residues. In germline, CDR1 is SEHNR, CDR2 FQNEAQ (reference sequence).

Note on this clonotype: This may come from a read error, since a much larger clone is one base off. The J gene is TRBJ2-7, the V gene TRBV7-9; 7 nucleotides align to TRBD1. CDR1 SEHNR and CDR2 FQNEAQ come from the germline V gene (reference sequence). V lost 1 base and J lost 5; bases outside the gene matches: 5. The CDR3 contains 14 residues. CDR3 region: CASSLDGTEHEQYF. CDR3 nucleotide sequence: TGTGCCAGCAGCTTAGACGGGACAGAGCACGAGCAGTACTTC.

The V gene is TRBV19, the J gene TRBJ2-2; D is possibly TRBD1 (6 bases). The germline CDR1 and CDR2 sequences are LNHDA and SQIVND (reference sequence). This CDR3 has 16 amino acids. Deletions cut 7 bases from V and 6 bases from J, with 21 bases between. The CDR3 nucleotides are TGTGCCAGTACCCTCCTAGACAGGCCGGGCCCCGGGGAGCTGTTTTTT. As protein: CASTLLDRPGPGELFF.

This clonotype was seen a few times. This rearrangement joins TRBV10-3 to TRBJ2-3, with D possibly TRBD2 on 6 matching bases. The CDR3 totals 13 residues. V was clipped by 10 bases and J by 0 bases, with 11 bases between them. From germline, CDR1 is ENHRY and CDR2 SYGVKD. The DNA of the CDR3 is TGTGCCAACCGGGAGAGGAGCACAGATACGCAGTATTTT. Its translation is CANRERSTDTQYF.

The V and J genes are TRBV4-3 and TRBJ2-7; D gene ambiguous. Germline CDR1 is LGHNA and CDR2 is YSLEER. Trimming removed 4 bases from V and 9 bases from J, with 16 bases in between. The CDR3 runs 13 residues. For the CDR3, the DNA is TGCGCCAGCAGCCTGTTCCATCTTAACGCGCAGTACTTC. Its translation is CASSLFHLNAQYF.